There are a few counts of the clone carrying this T cell receptor (beta chain). Patients with autoimmune history or systemic immunosuppression were excluded. This table comes from immunoSEQ multiplex PCR, and its TCRdb copy is limited to in-frame clones, with some not included. The repertoire consists of 65,000 to 80,000 clones, with 90% to 95% occurring once and the leading ten covering about 0.7%. These data belong to a study of OX40 agonist ivuxolimab in advanced cancers. Study-wide background: Ivuxolimab was delivered to patients intravenously every 2 weeks at doses spanning 0.01 to 10 mg/kg.

This CDR3 region has 15 residues. V lost 5 bases to trimming and J lost 3 bases; unmatched junction nucleotides: 4. Germline CDR1 and CDR2: MDHEN and SYDVKM. This chain connects TRBV28 to TRBJ2-3; 11 bases line up with TRBD1. Specimen: CD4+ or CD8+ T cells sorted from blood, collected in a trial of the OX40 agonist ivuxolimab. The sequence was obtained from an adult with an advanced solid tumor such as melanoma, head and neck, liver or kidney cancer. The CDR3 region is CASSPDRGRTDTQYF. The CDR3 nucleotides read TGTGCCAGCAGTCCGGACAGGGGGCGTACAGATACGCAGTATTTT. Full variable domain (missing parts from reference TRBV28 and TRBJ2-3): DVKVTQSSRYLVKRTGEKVFLECVQDMDHENMFWYRQDPGLGLRLIYFSYDVKMKEKGDIPEGYSVSREKKERFSLILESASTNQTSMYLCASSPDRGRTDTQYFGPGTRLTVL.